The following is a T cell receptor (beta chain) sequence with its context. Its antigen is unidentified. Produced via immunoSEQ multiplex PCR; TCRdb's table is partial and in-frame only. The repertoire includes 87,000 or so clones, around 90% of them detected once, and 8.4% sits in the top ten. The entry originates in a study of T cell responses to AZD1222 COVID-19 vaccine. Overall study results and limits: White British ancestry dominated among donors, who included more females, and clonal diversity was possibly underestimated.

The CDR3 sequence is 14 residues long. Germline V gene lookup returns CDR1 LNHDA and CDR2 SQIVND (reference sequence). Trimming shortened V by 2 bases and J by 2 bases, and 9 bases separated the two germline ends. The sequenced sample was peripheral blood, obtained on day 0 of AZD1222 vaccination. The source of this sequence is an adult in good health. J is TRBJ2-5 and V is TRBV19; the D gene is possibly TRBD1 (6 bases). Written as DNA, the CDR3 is TGTGCCAGTAGTATACCCGGACAGCAAGAGACCCAGTACTTC. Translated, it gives CASSIPGQQETQYF.